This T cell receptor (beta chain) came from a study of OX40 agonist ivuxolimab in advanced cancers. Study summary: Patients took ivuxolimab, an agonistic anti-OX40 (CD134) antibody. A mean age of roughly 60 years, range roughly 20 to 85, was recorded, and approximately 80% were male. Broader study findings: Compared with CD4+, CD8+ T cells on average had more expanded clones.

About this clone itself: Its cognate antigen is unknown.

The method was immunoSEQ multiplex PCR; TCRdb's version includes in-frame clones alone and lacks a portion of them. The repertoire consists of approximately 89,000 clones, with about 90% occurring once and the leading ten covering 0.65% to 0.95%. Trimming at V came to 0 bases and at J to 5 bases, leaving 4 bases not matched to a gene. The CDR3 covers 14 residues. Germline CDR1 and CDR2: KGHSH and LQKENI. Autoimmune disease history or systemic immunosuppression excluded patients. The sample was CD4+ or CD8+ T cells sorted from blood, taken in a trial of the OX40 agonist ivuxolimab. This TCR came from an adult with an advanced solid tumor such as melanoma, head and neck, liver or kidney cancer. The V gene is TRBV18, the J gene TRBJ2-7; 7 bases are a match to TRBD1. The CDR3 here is CASSPPNRGNEQYF. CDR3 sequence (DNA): TGTGCCAGCTCACCACCGAACAGGGGCAACGAGCAGTACTTC. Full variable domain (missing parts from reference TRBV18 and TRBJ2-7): NAGVMQNPRHLVRRRGQEARLRCSPMKGHSHVYWYRQLPEEGLKFMVYLQKENIIDESGMPKERFSAEFPKEGPSILRIQQVVRGDSAAYFCASSPPNRGNEQYFGPGTRLTVT.